This T cell receptor (beta chain) was captured in a study of persistence of HIV-infected CD4 T cells. This clone occurred once. Its antigen is not known. An overlapping HIV-1 Gag peptide pool stimulated these cells at approximately 0.91 ug/peptide/mL. CD40L/CD69 double-negative CD45RO-high memory CD4+ T cells were collected. Per the germline V gene, CDR1 is SGHNT and CDR2 is YYREEE (reference sequence). CDR3 length equals 14 residues. With V trimmed by 4 bases and J by 4 bases, 2 bases remained unmatched. Overall study findings and caveats: TCR oligoclonality correlated with proviral oligoclonality in the same sorted populations. Antigen-responding cells were enriched for degenerate expanded CDR3beta sequences.

The libraries were made with immunoSEQ version 4 in survey mode. Assay used: immunoSEQ multiplex PCR; TCRdb lists only in-frame clones, some missing. This sample has about 40,000 clones; 78% occur once, and the top ten carry approximately 15%. The origin of this receptor is an adult man with HIV who was CMV-seropositive. Material: CD4+ T cells sorted from PBMCs after roughly 18-hour stimulation, obtained from a patient who received antiretroviral therapy. The chain links TRBV5-4 to TRBJ2-7; 13 bases fit TRBD2. CDR3 amino acids: CASSGGLAGYEQYF. In nucleotides, the CDR3 is TGTGCCAGCAGCGGGGGACTAGCGGGATACGAGCAGTACTTC.